This TCR beta chain derives from a study of human T cells and chemical hapten exposure. This clonotype was seen a few times. TCRdb re-called the RACE reads with MiXCR, one entry per CDR3 protein. The table includes approximately 90,000 distinct CDR3 sequences, 9.5% to 12% detected once. Trimming took off 5 bases at V and 7 bases at J, with 10 bases between the two ends. Germline CDR1 MNHEY, CDR2 SVGAGI. The CDR3 totals 12 residues. The time point here: patch test 2, 6 weeks after DPC sensitization. As to treatment: therapeutic diphenylcyclopropenone sensitization with weekly scalp DPC. Drawing of blood took place ahead of applying each patch test.

The TCR originated in a man aged 40-49 years with alopecia areata. Some clones in this sample may be carry-over from other donors' samples. Specimen: whole blood, collected in connection with sensitization to the hapten diphenylcyclopropenone (DPC). The rearrangement links TRBV6-5 to TRBJ2-3; D unresolved. The CDR3: CASSETRYTQYF. The CDR3 region has the DNA TGTGCCAGCAGTGAGACACGATATACGCAGTATTTT.